This T cell receptor beta chain was found in a study of cytomegalovirus exposure and HLA in healthy donors. Findings and caveats of the study: The classifier reportedly diagnosed cytomegalovirus status with high sensitivity and specificity. The listing of roughly 160 TCR beta chains classed them as cytomegalovirus-associated.

Trimming took off 6 bases at V and 0 bases at J, with 8 bases between the two ends. The CDR3 runs 13 residues. Per germline, CDR1 MDHEN and CDR2 SYDVKM. Comment on this clone: Its specificity is not known.

Measured with immunoSEQ multiplex PCR; TCRdb has only the in-frame clones, and not every one. The table shows some 320,000 clones, with about nine tenths occurring only once. The clonotype originates from a woman in her thirties in good health and CMV-seropositive. Source material: PBMCs. The V call is TRBV28, the J call TRBJ1-2; D unclear. CDR3 loop: CASRTVSNYGYTF. The DNA for the CDR3 is TGTGCCAGCAGAACAGTATCTAACTATGGCTACACCTTC.